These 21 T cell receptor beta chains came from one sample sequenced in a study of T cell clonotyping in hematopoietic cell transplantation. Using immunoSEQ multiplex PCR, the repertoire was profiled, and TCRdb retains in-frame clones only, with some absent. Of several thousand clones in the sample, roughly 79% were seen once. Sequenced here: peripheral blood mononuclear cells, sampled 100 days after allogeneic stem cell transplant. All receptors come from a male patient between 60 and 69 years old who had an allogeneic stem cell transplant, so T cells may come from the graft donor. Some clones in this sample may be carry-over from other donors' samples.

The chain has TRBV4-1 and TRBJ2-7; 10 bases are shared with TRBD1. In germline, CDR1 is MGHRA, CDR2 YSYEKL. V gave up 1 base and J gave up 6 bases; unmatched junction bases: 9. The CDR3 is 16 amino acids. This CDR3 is CASSQVPGQGSREQYF. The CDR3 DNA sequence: TGCGCCAGCAGCCAAGTTCCGGGACAGGGGTCCCGCGAGCAGTACTTC.

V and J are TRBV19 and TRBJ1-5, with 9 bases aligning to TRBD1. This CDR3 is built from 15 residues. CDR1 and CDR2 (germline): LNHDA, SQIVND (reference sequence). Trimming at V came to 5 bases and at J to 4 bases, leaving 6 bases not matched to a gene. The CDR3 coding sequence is TGTGCCAGTAGTGGTCGTGGGACAGGGAATCAGCCCCAGCATTTT. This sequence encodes CASSGRGTGNQPQHF. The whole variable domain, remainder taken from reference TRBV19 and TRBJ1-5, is DGGITQSPKYLFRKEGQNVTLSCEQNLNHDAMYWYRQDPGQGLRLIYYSQIVNDFQKGDIAEGYSVSREKKESFPLTVTSAQKNPTAFYLCASSGRGTGNQPQHFGDGTRLSIL.

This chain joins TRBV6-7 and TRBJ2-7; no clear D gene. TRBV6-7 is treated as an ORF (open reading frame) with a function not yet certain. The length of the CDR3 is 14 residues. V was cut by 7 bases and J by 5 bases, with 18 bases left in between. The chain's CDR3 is CASTHAMGSHEQYF. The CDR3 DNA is TGTGCCAGCACTCACGCGATGGGGTCCCACGAGCAGTACTTC.

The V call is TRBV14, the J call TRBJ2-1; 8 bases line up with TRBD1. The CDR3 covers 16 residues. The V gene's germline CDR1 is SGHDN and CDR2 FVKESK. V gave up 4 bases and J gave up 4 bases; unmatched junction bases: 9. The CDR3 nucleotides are TGTGCCAGCAGCCTCAACGGCGGGACAGGTTACAATGAGCAGTTCTTC. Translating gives CASSLNGGTGYNEQFF.

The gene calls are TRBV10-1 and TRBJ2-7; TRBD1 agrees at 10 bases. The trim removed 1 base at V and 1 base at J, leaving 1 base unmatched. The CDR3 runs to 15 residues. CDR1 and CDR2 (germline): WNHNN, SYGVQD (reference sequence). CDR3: CASSEWTGGSYEQYF. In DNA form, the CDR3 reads TGCGCCAGCAGTGAGTGGACAGGGGGGTCCTACGAGCAGTACTTC.

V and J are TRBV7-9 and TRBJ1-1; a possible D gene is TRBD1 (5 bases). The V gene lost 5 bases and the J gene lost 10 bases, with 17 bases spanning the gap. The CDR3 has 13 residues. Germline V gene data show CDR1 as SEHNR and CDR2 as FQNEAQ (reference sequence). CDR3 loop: CASSPTGRGIAFF. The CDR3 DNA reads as TGTGCCAGCAGCCCTACCGGTCGGGGGATAGCTTTCTTT.

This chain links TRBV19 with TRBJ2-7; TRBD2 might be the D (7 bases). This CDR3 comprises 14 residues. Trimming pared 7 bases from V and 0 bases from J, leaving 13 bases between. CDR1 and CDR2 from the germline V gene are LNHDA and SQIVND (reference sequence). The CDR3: CASTKGGSSYEQYF. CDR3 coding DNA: TGTGCCAGTACCAAGGGGGGGAGCTCCTACGAGCAGTACTTC.

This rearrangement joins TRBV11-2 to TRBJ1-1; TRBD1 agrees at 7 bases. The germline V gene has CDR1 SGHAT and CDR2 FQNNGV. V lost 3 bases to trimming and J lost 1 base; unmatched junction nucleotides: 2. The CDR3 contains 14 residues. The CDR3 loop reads CASSLNRGNTEAFF. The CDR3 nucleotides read TGTGCCAGCAGCTTGAACAGGGGGAACACTGAAGCTTTCTTT.

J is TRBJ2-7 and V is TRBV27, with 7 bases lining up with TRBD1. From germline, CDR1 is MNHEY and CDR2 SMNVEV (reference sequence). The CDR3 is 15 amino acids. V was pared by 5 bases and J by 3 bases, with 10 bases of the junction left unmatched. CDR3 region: CASSALPGQHYEQYF. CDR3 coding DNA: TGTGCCAGCAGTGCACTCCCGGGACAGCACTACGAGCAGTACTTC.

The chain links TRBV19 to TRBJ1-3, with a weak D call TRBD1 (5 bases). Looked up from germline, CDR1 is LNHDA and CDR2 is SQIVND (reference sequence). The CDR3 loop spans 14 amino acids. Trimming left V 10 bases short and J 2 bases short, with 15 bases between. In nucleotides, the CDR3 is TGTGCCACTTCCCCGACAGTGGCTGGAAACACCATATATTTT. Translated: CATSPTVAGNTIYF.

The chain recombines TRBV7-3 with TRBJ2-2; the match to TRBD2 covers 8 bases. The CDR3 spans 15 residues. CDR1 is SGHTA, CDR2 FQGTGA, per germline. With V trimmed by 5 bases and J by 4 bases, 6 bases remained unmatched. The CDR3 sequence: CASSRDGRGTGELFF. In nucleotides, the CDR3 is TGTGCCAGCAGCCGGGACGGGAGGGGCACCGGGGAGCTGTTTTTT.

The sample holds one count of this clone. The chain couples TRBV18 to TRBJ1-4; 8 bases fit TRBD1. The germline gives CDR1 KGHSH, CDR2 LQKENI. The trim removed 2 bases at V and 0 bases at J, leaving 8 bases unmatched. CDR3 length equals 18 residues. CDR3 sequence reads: CASSPYRDRHATNEKLFF. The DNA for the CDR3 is TGTGCCAGCTCACCATACCGGGACAGGCATGCAACTAATGAAAAACTGTTTTTT. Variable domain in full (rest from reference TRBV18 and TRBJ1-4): NAGVMQNPRHLVRRRGQEARLRCSPMKGHSHVYWYRQLPEEGLKFMVYLQKENIIDESGMPKERFSAEFPKEGPSILRIQQVVRGDSAAYFCASSPYRDRHATNEKLFFGSGTQLSVL.

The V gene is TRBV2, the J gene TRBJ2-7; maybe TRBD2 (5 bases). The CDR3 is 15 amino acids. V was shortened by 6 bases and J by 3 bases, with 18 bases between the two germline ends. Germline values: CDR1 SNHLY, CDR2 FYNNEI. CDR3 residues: CASSLGLPGLYEQYF. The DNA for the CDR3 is TGTGCCAGCAGCCTAGGACTCCCGGGTCTCTACGAGCAGTACTTC.

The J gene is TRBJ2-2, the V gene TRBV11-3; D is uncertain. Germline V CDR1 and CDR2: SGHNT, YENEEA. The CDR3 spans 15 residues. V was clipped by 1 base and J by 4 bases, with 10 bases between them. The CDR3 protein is CASSLGSWATGELFF. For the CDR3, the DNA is TGTGCCAGCAGCTTAGGCTCCTGGGCCACCGGGGAGCTGTTTTTT.

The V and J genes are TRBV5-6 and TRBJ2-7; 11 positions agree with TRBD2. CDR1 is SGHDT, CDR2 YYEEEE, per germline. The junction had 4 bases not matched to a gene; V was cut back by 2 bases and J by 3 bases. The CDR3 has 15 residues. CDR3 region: CASSFPGLADYEQYF. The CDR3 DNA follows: TGTGCCAGCAGCTTCCCGGGACTAGCGGACTACGAGCAGTACTTC.

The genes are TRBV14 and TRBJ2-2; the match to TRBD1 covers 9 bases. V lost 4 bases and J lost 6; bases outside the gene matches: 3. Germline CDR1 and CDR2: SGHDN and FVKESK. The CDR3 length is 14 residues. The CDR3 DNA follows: TGTGCCAGCAGCCGACAGGGGGGAGCCGGGGAGCTGTTTTTT. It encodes CASSRQGGAGELFF. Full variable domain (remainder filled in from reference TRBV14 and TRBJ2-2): EAGVTQFPSHSVIEKGQTVTLRCDPISGHDNLYWYRRVMGKEIKFLLHFVKESKQDESGMPNNRFLAERTGGTYSTLKVQPAELEDSGVYFCASSRQGGAGELFFGEGSRLTVL.

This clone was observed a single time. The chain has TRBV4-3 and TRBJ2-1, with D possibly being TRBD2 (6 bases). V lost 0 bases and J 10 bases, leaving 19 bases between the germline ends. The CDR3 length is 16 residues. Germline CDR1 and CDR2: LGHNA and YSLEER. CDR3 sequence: CASSQDERLVFGEQFF. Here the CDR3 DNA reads TGCGCCAGCAGCCAAGATGAGAGACTAGTCTTTGGCGAGCAGTTCTTC.

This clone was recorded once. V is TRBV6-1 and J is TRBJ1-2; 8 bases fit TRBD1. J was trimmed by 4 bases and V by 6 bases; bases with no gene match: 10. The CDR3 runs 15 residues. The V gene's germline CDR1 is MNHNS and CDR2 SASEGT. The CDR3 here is CASSEGTGNFYGYTF. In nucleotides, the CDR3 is TGTGCCAGCAGCGAGGGGACAGGCAACTTCTATGGCTACACCTTC.

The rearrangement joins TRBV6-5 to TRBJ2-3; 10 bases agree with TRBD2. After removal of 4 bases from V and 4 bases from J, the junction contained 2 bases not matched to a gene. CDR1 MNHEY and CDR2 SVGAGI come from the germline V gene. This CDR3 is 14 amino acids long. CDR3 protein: CASSSSGSSDTQYF. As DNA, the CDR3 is TGTGCCAGCAGTTCTAGCGGGAGTTCAGATACGCAGTATTTT.

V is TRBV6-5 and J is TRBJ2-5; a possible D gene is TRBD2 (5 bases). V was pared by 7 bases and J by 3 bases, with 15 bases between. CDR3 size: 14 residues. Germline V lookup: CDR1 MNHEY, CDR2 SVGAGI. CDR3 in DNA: TGTGCCAGCAAGTTAAGAGCGGAAAAAGAGACCCAGTACTTC. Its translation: CASKLRAEKETQYF.

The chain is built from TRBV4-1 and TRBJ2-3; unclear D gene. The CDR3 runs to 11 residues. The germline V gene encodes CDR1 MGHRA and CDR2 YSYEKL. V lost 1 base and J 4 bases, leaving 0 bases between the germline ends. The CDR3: CASSQADTQYF. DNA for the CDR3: TGCGCCAGCAGCCAAGCAGATACGCAGTATTTT.